This TCR beta chain was captured in a study of blood T cell repertoires in COVID-19. Overall study: Italy, Spain and the United States were the sources of the convalescent and acute COVID-19 samples.

Unmatched junction bases numbered 8, after V lost 5 bases and J lost 6 bases. The CDR3 length is 15 residues. Germline CDR1 reads SNHLY; CDR2 reads FYNNEI. Per the original methods: Using reference gene primer amplification, nucleated cell counts were estimated. The data were produced by immunoSEQ multiplex PCR, yet TCRdb's version contains in-frame clones alone and is incomplete. The V and J calls and clone size come from that table; D and trimming were worked out from the DNA. The sample has some 41,000 clones, roughly nine tenths seen once. The receptor comes from a human donor in a cohort sampled during active COVID-19. The sequenced sample consisted of peripheral blood. The V call is TRBV2, the J call TRBJ1-5; 9 bases match TRBD1. CDR3 sequence reads: CASSPKQGASQPQHF. The DNA of the CDR3 is TGTGCCAGCAGTCCCAAACAGGGGGCCAGTCAGCCCCAGCATTTT.